Listed below are T cell receptor beta chains from one sample, sequenced in a study of blood T cell repertoires in COVID-19. This table comes from immunoSEQ multiplex PCR, and its TCRdb copy is limited to in-frame clones, with some not included. The table lists tens of thousands of clones, 90% of them singletons. Sequencing was performed on peripheral blood. The source of these receptors is a woman aged 40 to 50 with active COVID-19. The CDR3 runs from the conserved cysteine through the conserved F or W. D genes are given only for firm matches. Only part of the rows carry a size: once, few, many, or a class if the clone is expanded.

V gene,J gene,clone size,D gene,CDR3 DNA,CDR3 protein
TRBV5-6,TRBJ1-6,.,.,TGTGCCAGCAGCCCCTACAGGGTAAGGAATTCACCCCTCCACTTT,CASSPYRVRNSPLHF
TRBV7-8,TRBJ1-1,.,TRBD1,TGTGCCAGCAGCTTAACGTTGGGACAGGGAGCGGCTTTCTTT,CASSLTLGQGAAFF
TRBV5-5,TRBJ2-7,.,TRBD1,TGTGCCAGCAGCTTAGCTGGGACAGGGGACTACGAGCAGTACTTC,CASSLAGTGDYEQYF
TRBV19,TRBJ1-1,.,TRBD1,TGTGCCACTCAAACGGGACAGGCCTTGAACACTGAAGCTTTCTTT,CATQTGQALNTEAFF
TRBV7-2,TRBJ1-3,.,TRBD1,TGTGCCAGCAGCCCCCCGGGACAGACCTCTGGAAACACCATATATTTT,CASSPPGQTSGNTIYF
TRBV13,TRBJ1-1,.,.,TGTGCCAGCAGCCCCCCGGGAGGGGTGAGGACTGAAGCTTTCTTT,CASSPPGGVRTEAFF
TRBV5-1,TRBJ2-7,.,.,TGCGCCAGCAGGCCGGGTTCCTCCTACGAGCAGTACTTC,CASRPGSSYEQYF
TRBV19,TRBJ1-6,.,.,TGTGCCACCCCCAATTCTTTTTTTCGGACAGCGTCACCCCTCCACTTT,CATPNSFFRTASPLHF
TRBV7-9,TRBJ2-5,.,TRBD1,TGTGCCAGCAGCTTTAAGGGACAGGAGGAGACCCAGTACTTC,CASSFKGQEETQYF
TRBV19,TRBJ2-2,.,TRBD1,TGTGCCAGTAACCCTAAACAGGGGGCCGGGGAGCTGTTTTTT,CASNPKQGAGELFF
TRBV6-2/TRBV6-3,TRBJ1-3,.,.,TGTGCCAGCAGCCGCCTCAGGGCTGGAAACACCATATATTTT,CASSRLRAGNTIYF
TRBV28,TRBJ1-4,.,TRBD1,TGTGCCAGCAGTCCCACAGGGGTTCCTAATGAAAAACTGTTTTTT,CASSPTGVPNEKLFF
TRBV18,TRBJ1-2,.,.,TGTGCCAGCTCACCACCCGCGGTTAACTATGGCTACACCTTC,CASSPPAVNYGYTF
TRBV10-3,TRBJ2-7,once,.,TGTGCCATCAGTGGTAGCGGCGGATACGAGCAGTACTTC,CAISGSGGYEQYF
TRBV5-1,TRBJ2-2,.,.,TGCGCCAGCAGCGTTATAAGGGGGACCGGGGAGCTGTTTTTT,CASSVIRGTGELFF
TRBV25-1,TRBJ1-1,.,.,TGTGCCAGCAGGGCCCACAGGGACACTGAAGCTTTCTTT,CASRAHRDTEAFF
TRBV9,TRBJ2-6,.,TRBD1,TGTGCCAGCAGCGTGACAGGGACTGGGGCCAACGTCCTGACTTTC,CASSVTGTGANVLTF
TRBV9,TRBJ1-2,.,.,TGTGCCAGCAGCCTCCAAGGGGGATGGAGTGGCTACACCTTC,CASSLQGGWSGYTF
TRBV11-3,TRBJ1-4,.,TRBD1,TGTGCCAGCAGCTCGCAGGGGGGTGGTAATGAAAAACTGTTTTTT,CASSSQGGGNEKLFF
TRBV5-1,TRBJ2-3,.,.,TGCGCCAGCAGCCTATTGACAGGCGGGGGAGGCACAGATACGCAGTATTTT,CASSLLTGGGGTDTQYF
TRBV6-5,TRBJ2-5,once,TRBD1,TGTGCCAGCTCTGGGACAGGGGGCAGGGAGACCCAGTACTTC,CASSGTGGRETQYF
TRBV7-6,TRBJ2-3,.,TRBD2,TGTGCCAGCAGCTTTGAGGGCGGGGGGCCAGCGGATACGCAGTATTTT,CASSFEGGGPADTQYF